This TCR beta chain was documented in a study of control samples from healthy donors and cancer patients. Germline lookup yields CDR1 ENHRY and CDR2 SYGVKD. Deletions cut 9 bases from V and 2 bases from J, with 17 bases between. This CDR3 contains 16 residues. This clone was detected once. Sequenced by immunoSEQ multiplex PCR; TCRdb stores in-frame clones only, minus some. The sample lists about 160,000 clones; around 90% were seen once. Sequencing was performed on blood. The clonotype was recovered from a woman aged 25-40 years in good health. The chain carries TRBV10-3 and TRBJ2-6; the D is unclear. CDR3 region: CAMRQWGGAGANVLTF. As DNA, the CDR3 is TGTGCCATGAGGCAGTGGGGTGGGGCTGGGGCCAACGTCCTGACTTTC.